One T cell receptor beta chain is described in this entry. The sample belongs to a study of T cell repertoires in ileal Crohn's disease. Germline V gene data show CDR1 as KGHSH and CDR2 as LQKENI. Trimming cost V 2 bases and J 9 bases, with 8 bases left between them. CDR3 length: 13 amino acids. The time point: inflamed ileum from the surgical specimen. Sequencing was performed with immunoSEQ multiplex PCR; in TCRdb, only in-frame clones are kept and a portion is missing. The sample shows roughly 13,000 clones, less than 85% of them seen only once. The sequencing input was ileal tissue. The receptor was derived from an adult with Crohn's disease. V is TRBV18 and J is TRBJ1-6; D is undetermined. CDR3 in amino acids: CASSPGESSPLHF. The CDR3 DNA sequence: TGTGCCAGCTCACCAGGAGAGAGTTCACCCCTCCACTTT.